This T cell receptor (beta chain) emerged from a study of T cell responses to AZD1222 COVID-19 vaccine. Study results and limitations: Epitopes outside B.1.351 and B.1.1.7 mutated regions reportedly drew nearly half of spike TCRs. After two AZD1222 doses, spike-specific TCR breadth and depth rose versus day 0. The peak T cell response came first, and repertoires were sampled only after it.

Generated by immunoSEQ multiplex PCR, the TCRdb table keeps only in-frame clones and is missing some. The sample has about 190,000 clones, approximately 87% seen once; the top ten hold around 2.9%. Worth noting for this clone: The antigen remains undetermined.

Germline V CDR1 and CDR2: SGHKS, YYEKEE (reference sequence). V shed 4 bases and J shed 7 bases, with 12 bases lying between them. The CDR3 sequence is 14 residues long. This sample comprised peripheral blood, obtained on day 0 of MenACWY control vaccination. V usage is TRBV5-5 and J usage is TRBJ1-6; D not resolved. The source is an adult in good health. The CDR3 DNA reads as TGTGCCAGCAGCCGGGGTTTGGGCAATTCACCCCTCCACTTT. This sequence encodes CASSRGLGNSPLHF. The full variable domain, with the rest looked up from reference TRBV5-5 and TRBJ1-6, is DAGVTQSPTHLIKTRGQQVTLRCSPISGHKSVSWYQQVLGQGPQFIFQYYEKEERGRGNFPDRFSARQFPNYSSELNVNALLLGDSALYLCASSRGLGNSPLHFGNGTRLTVT.